This is a list of T cell receptor beta chains from one sample in a study of blood T cells in healthy people across ages. Each CDR3 protein gets one entry after TCRdb re-called the 5' RACE reads with MiXCR. Here the sample spans about 640,000 distinct CDR3 sequences, under 70% being singletons. What was sequenced was blood. Receptor source: a man between 60 and 70 years old in good health. Each CDR3 is given without its conserved first and last residue. Size values are once, few and many counts, or a class for expanded clones, and some rows have none.

CDR3	J	size	V
ASSLAQGFYEQY	TRBJ2-7	.	TRBV7-2
ASSLQGDTNTEAF	TRBJ1-1	.	TRBV27
ASSLARTSGGETQY	TRBJ2-5	.	TRBV2
ASSSQASSYNEQF	TRBJ2-1	few	TRBV5-1
ATSDIGSPLSYGYT	TRBJ1-2	.	TRBV24-1
SAREGLAGPQETQY	TRBJ2-5	.	TRBV20-1
SARAPGTHNEQF	TRBJ2-1	.	TRBV20-1
ASSSLGRDRVYEQY	.	.	TRBV11-2
ASSLVADRVTDTQY	TRBJ2-3	.	TRBV7-2
ASSSDLKETQY	TRBJ2-5	.	TRBV5-6
ASSRTTGDSYEQY	TRBJ2-7	.	TRBV27
ASSPRLTDTQY	TRBJ2-3	few	TRBV10-1
SAPAGGIGTQY	TRBJ2-5	.	TRBV20-1
ASSLGPGEGETQY	TRBJ2-5	few	TRBV5-1
ASSKWTGPRSTEAF	TRBJ1-1	once	TRBV27